A single sample is the source of the 22 T cell receptor beta chains below, sequenced in a study of breast tumors, draining lymph nodes, adjacent tissues. The lymph nodes were axillary draining lymph nodes from breast cancer patients. TCRdb reprocessed the multiplex PCR reads via MiXCR and lists one record per CDR3 protein. In the table there are 200,000 to 300,000 distinct CDR3 sequences, about 33% of which are singletons. Sequenced sample: axillary lymph node tissue. The receptor source for this set is a female donor with breast cancer. Some clones in this sample may be carry-over from other donors' samples.

The chain carries TRBV12-3 or TRBV12-4 and TRBJ1-1; D is undetermined. With 1 base removed from V and 1 base from J, the gap between germline ends came to 7 bases. CDR3 length equals 14 residues. The CDR3 here is CASSLGTKNTEAFF. CDR3 in DNA: TGTGCCAGCAGTTTAGGCACAAAGAACACTGAAGCTTTCTTT.

This clonotype has more than one count but fewer than ten. Possible read error: a much larger clone is one base away. This CDR3 fails to terminate in the conserved phenylalanine or tryptophan, so it likely reflects a read error. The chain is built from TRBV20-1 and TRBJ2-5, with D uncertain. Germline V gene sequence: CDR1 DFQATT, CDR2 SNEGSKA (reference sequence). The CDR3 is 10 residues long. V was trimmed by 6 bases and J by 3 bases, leaving 5 bases between them. The DNA of the CDR3 is TGCAGTGCCCGAGAAGAGACCCAGTACTCC. It translates to CSAREETQYS.

The CDR3 DNA reads TGTGCTAGTGGTTTGGTACTAGGGGGATCACCCCTCCACTTT. This sequence encodes CASGLVLGGSPLHF. This chain connects TRBV12-5 to TRBJ1-6, with D perhaps TRBD1 (6 bases). The V end lost 0 bases, the J end lost 10 bases, and 10 bases lay between the germline ends. The CDR3 spans 14 residues. Per germline, CDR1 LGHNT and CDR2 FRNRAP.

A remark on this clonotype: The conserved phenylalanine or tryptophan is not found at the CDR3 terminus, so this likely reflects a read error. The genes are TRBV27 and TRBJ2-1, with D hard to call. The CDR3 spans 13 residues. The germline V and J ends were trimmed by 3 bases and 7 bases, with 10 bases remaining between them. Germline loops: CDR1 MNHEY, CDR2 SMNVEV (reference sequence). CDR3 loop: CASSLPLVNEQFS. CDR3 coding DNA: TGTGCCAGCAGTTTGCCCTTGGTGAATGAGCAGTTCTCC.

Many counts were recorded for this clonotype. J is TRBJ2-2 and V is TRBV7-2; 8 nucleotides line up with TRBD2. CDR1 SGHTA and CDR2 FQGNSA come from the germline V gene. This CDR3 contains 15 residues. The junction had 6 bases not matched to a gene; V was cut back by 3 bases and J by 6 bases. The CDR3 bases are TGTGCCAGCAGCTTCGGACTAGCTAGGGCCGGGGAGCTGTTTTTT. Its protein is CASSFGLARAGELFF.

This chain joins TRBV12-3 or TRBV12-4 and TRBJ1-4, with D perhaps TRBD1 (5 bases). V lost 6 bases, J lost 4 bases, and 21 bases lay in between. The CDR3 consists of 17 residues. CDR3 sequence (DNA): TGTGCCAGCAGCCACGTACGGACGTGGGGGATTAATGAAAAACTGTTTTTT. Amino acids: CASSHVRTWGINEKLFF.

This clonotype was counted at least ten times. The gene calls are TRBV7-3 and TRBJ1-2; tentative D call: TRBD1 (6 bases). CDR1 is SGHTA and CDR2 is FQGTGA in the germline V gene. Trimming cost V 3 bases and J 6 bases, with 17 bases left between them. The CDR3 extends over 15 amino acids. In DNA form, the CDR3 reads TGTGCCAGCAGCTTGGGTCCCCGGACAGACGATGGCTACACCTTC. Amino acid sequence: CASSLGPRTDDGYTF.

This clonotype was counted many times. The V call is TRBV20-1, the J call TRBJ2-5; 10 bases map to TRBD1. Germline-derived CDR1 and CDR2 are DFQATT and SNEGSKA (reference sequence). V shed 2 bases and J 4 bases; nucleotides not matched to a gene: 10. This CDR3 is 16 amino acids long. The CDR3 here is CSARLGRTGGRETQYF. The CDR3 region has the DNA TGCAGTGCTAGACTGGGACGGACAGGGGGTAGAGAGACCCAGTACTTC.

This clonotype was seen a few times. The chain uses TRBV5-6 and TRBJ2-5; D possibly uses TRBD1 or TRBD2 (5 bases each). Between the trimmed V and J ends, which lost 4 bases and 4 bases, there was a span of 17 bases. The CDR3 runs 15 residues. From germline, CDR1 is SGHDT and CDR2 YYEEEE. This CDR3 is CASSPKVGVRETQYF. CDR3 DNA: TGTGCCAGCAGCCCCAAAGTGGGGGTGCGAGAGACCCAGTACTTC.

In this sample, this clonotype turned up many times. This chain uses TRBV7-2 with TRBJ2-7, with no clear D. Germline V gene lookup returns CDR1 SGHTA and CDR2 FQGNSA. The CDR3 is made up of 14 amino acids. Trimming removed 3 bases from V and 2 bases from J, with 11 bases in between. For the CDR3, the DNA is TGTGCCAGCAGCTTCGGGCCAAGGGCCTACGAGCAGTACTTC. Translation gives CASSFGPRAYEQYF. Filled out from reference TRBV7-2 and TRBJ2-7, the complete variable domain reads GAGVSQSPSNKVTEKGKDVELRCDPISGHTALYWYRQSLGQGLEFLIYFQGNSAPDKSGLPSDRFSAERTGGSVSTLTIQRTQQEDSAVYLCASSFGPRAYEQYFGPGTRLTVT.

This clonotype has a handful of counts. A much larger clone sits a single nucleotide away, making a read error possible. The chain has TRBV12-3 or TRBV12-4 and TRBJ2-1; D is uncertain. The germline V and J ends were trimmed by 7 bases and 11 bases, with 21 bases remaining between them. The CDR3 is 14 residues long. This chain's CDR3 is CASTNALSRSQQFF. Here the CDR3 DNA reads TGTGCCAGCACCAACGCCCTATCACGCTCCCAGCAGTTCTTC.

This clonotype occurred once. The V and J genes are TRBV2 and TRBJ1-5, with a tentative D call TRBD1 (5 bases). CDR3 length: 19 amino acids. Trimming stripped 3 bases from V and 2 bases from J, with 23 bases between. CDR1 is SNHLY and CDR2 is FYNNEI in the germline V gene. The DNA for the CDR3 is TGTGCCAGCAGTGATCTTGGACTAGCGGAAGGGGAGGGCAATCAGCCCCAGCATTTT. Translating it yields CASSDLGLAEGEGNQPQHF.

On this clonotype itself: This sequence may be a read error, since a much larger clone differs from it by one base. The chain joins TRBV12-3 or TRBV12-4 to TRBJ2-7, with a weak D call TRBD2 (5 bases). Trimming shortened V by 6 bases and J by 1 base, and 10 bases separated the two germline ends. The CDR3 runs to 13 residues. The DNA for the CDR3 is TGTGCCAGCAGCTCGGGAATTTCCTACGAGCAGTACTTC. Its protein is CASSSGISYEQYF.

This clonotype was counted only a few times. Being one base from a much bigger clone, this may be a read error. J is TRBJ2-7 and V is TRBV20-1; 7 nucleotides align to TRBD1. The V gene's germline CDR1 is DFQATT and CDR2 SNEGSKA (reference sequence). CDR3 length: 11 amino acids. The DNA for the CDR3 is TGCAGTGCAAGAGGGGGCTGGGAGCAGTCCTTC. The encoded protein is CSARGGWEQSF.

This clonotype was detected only a few times. A much larger clone is a single base away; this may be a read error. The chain couples TRBV20-1 to TRBJ2-7; tentative D call: TRBD1 (5 bases). CDR1 and CDR2 from the germline V gene are DFQATT and SNEGSKA (reference sequence). Trimming took off 0 bases at V and 6 bases at J, with 15 bases between the two ends. CDR3 length equals 14 residues. For the CDR3, the DNA is TGCAGTGCTAGAGATCGAAGACAGACCTCCGAGCAGTACTTC. It yields the protein CSARDRRQTSEQYF.

Of note for this clonotype: This clone may be a read error of a much larger clone one base away. The chain links TRBV20-1 to TRBJ2-7; 8 bases line up with TRBD2. Germline V gene sequence: CDR1 DFQATT, CDR2 SNEGSKA (reference sequence). The CDR3 contains 14 residues. CDR3: CSARDAGGGYEKYF. CDR3 DNA: TGCAGTGCTAGGGATGCGGGGGGAGGCTACGAGAAGTACTTC.

Concerning this clonotype itself: A much more abundant neighbour one base away suggests this may be a read error. V and J are TRBV11-2 and TRBJ2-2, with 10 bases matching TRBD2. Germline values: CDR1 SGHAT, CDR2 FQNNGV. CDR3 length: 16 amino acids. Trimming took 5 bases from V and 8 from J; bases not matched to a gene: 11. The CDR3 reads CASSPAGLAFLGELFF. The CDR3 region has the DNA TGTGCCAGCAGCCCGGCGGGACTAGCGTTCTTAGGGGAGCTGTTTTTT.

The chain combines TRBV6-6 with TRBJ2-1; 8 positions agree with TRBD1. The trim removed 4 bases at V and 6 bases at J, leaving 8 bases unmatched. The CDR3 is made up of 15 amino acids. In germline, CDR1 is MNHNY, CDR2 SVGAGI (reference sequence). The CDR3, as DNA: TGTGCCAGCAGTTTCGACAGGGGACACGGCAATGAGCAGTTCTTC. Protein: CASSFDRGHGNEQFF.

V and J are TRBV10-3 and TRBJ1-5, with 10 bases aligning to TRBD1. Germline V lookup: CDR1 ENHRY, CDR2 SYGVKD. The CDR3 totals 17 residues. Unmatched junction bases numbered 10, after V lost 6 bases and J lost 2 bases. The CDR3 sequence is CAISPSTGTGGNQPQHF. In nucleotides, the CDR3 is TGTGCCATCAGCCCTTCAACCGGGACAGGGGGCAATCAGCCCCAGCATTTT.

The rearrangement uses TRBV20-1 and TRBJ1-5; D is undetermined. Looked up from germline, CDR1 is DFQATT and CDR2 is SNEGSKA (reference sequence). This CDR3 region has 14 residues. V was shortened by 0 bases and J by 7 bases, with 13 bases between the two germline ends. CDR3 residues: CSARETPAQQPQHF. The DNA for the CDR3 is TGCAGTGCTAGAGAGACCCCCGCTCAGCAGCCCCAGCATTTT.

This clonotype was detected a few times. Being one base from a much bigger clone, this may be a read error. This is likely a read error, given that the CDR3 carries no conserved phenylalanine or tryptophan at its end. The chain carries TRBV7-2 and TRBJ1-2; TRBD1 matches at 8 bases. The trim removed 3 bases at V and 3 bases at J, leaving 3 bases unmatched. This CDR3 spans 14 amino acids. CDR1 and CDR2 (germline): SGHTA, FQGNSA. This CDR3 is CASSLSGGHYGYTL. The CDR3 DNA follows: TGTGCCAGCAGCTTGTCAGGGGGCCACTATGGCTACACCCTC.

This clonotype has a handful of counts. In DNA, the CDR3 is TGTGCCAGCAGTGCAGCCCGTCGGACTGAAGCTTTCTTT. This translates into CASSAARRTEAFF. This chain links TRBV2 with TRBJ1-1; D remains ambiguous. This CDR3 is 13 amino acids long. V lost 4 bases, J lost 5 bases, and 11 bases lay in between. Germline CDR1 is SNHLY and CDR2 is FYNNEI. The variable domain in full, with the rest retrieved from reference TRBV2 and TRBJ1-1, is EPEVTQTPSHQVTQMGQEVILRCVPISNHLYFYWYRQILGQKVEFLVSFYNNEISEKSEIFDDQFSVERPDGSNFTLKIRSTKLEDSAMYFCASSAARRTEAFFGQGTRLTVV.